The rows below give T cell receptor beta chains drawn from one sample of a study of cytotoxic CD8 clonotypes in ibrutinib-treated CLL. Measured with immunoSEQ multiplex PCR; TCRdb has only the in-frame clones, and not every one. The sample yields 140,000 to 150,000 clones, more than 75% seen once. Material: PBMCs, obtained after 24 months of ibrutinib treatment. The source of these receptors is a human donor with chronic lymphocytic leukemia. Each CDR3 is given with its conserved first and last residue. The order of the fields is J gene, V gene, CDR3 protein.

>TRBJ2-1|TRBV18
CASSPGGTRGNNEQFF
>TRBJ2-7|TRBV7-2
CASSLNGPDGVEQYF
>TRBJ1-1|TRBV10-3
CAIKQGRLNTEAFF
>TRBJ2-7|TRBV6-5
CATGPWGVLEQYF
>TRBJ2-1|TRBV10-3
CATYSGRAGNEQFF
>TRBJ1-4|TRBV4-2
CASSQEEGRLGLFF
>TRBJ2-4|TRBV10-3
CATRESLAKNIQYF
>TRBJ2-7|TRBV30
CAWTTGSSYEQYF
>TRBJ2-3|TRBV23-1
CASRPPTSDTQYF
>TRBJ1-2|TRBV9
CASSRHSTGGYTF
>TRBJ1-3|TRBV7-2
CASSLGGGNTIYF
>TRBJ1-2|TRBV12-5
CARGHSDGYTF
>TRBJ2-5|TRBV18
CASSPQGEETQYF
>TRBJ2-7|TRBV10-3
CAIGRSSYEQYF
>TRBJ2-7|TRBV28
CASVPGTGAYEQYF
>TRBJ1-2|TRBV4-2
CASSQAGGDGYTF
>TRBJ2-1|TRBV19
CASSSGLAGNNEQFF
>TRBJ2-1|TRBV5-1
CASSLDAGGEQFF
>TRBJ2-3|TRBV28
CASTSTGGPTDTQYF
>TRBJ2-5|TRBV7-3
CASSPQAARGWETQYF